Following are 29 T cell receptor beta chains from one sample sequenced in a study of Graves' ophthalmopathy and Graves' hyperthyroidism. RNA served as the template for amplifying TCR beta CDR3 regions. Investigators did first-round RT-PCR with HTBI primers, then second-round multiplex PCR. MiXCR, applied by TCRdb to the multiplex PCR reads, yields one record per CDR3 protein. The profile shows 200,000 to 300,000 distinct CDR3 sequences, about 46% of them singletons. The sample taken for sequencing was peripheral blood. These receptors all come from an adult man with Graves' ophthalmopathy.

The CDR3 here is CASSSPRDRGRGYTF. In nucleotides, the CDR3 is TGTGCCAGCAGCTCACCCCGGGACAGGGGGCGAGGCTACACCTTC. The gene calls are TRBV7-2 and TRBJ1-2; 12 bases align to TRBD1. Trimming removed 4 bases from V and 8 bases from J; junction bases left unmatched: 8. Germline lookup yields CDR1 SGHTA and CDR2 FQGNSA. This CDR3 has 15 amino acids. Complete variable domain (other parts from reference TRBV7-2 and TRBJ1-2): GAGVSQSPSNKVTEKGKDVELRCDPISGHTALYWYRQSLGQGLEFLIYFQGNSAPDKSGLPSDRFSAERTGGSVSTLTIQRTQQEDSAVYLCASSSPRDRGRGYTFGSGTRLTVV.

Worth noting for this clonotype: Since a much larger clone is just one base distant, this may be a read error. J is TRBJ1-1 and V is TRBV10-3; possible D gene TRBD1, 6 bases. Germline CDR1 reads ENHRY; CDR2 reads SYGVKD. V lost 3 bases and J lost 1, with 9 bases in between. CDR3 size: 14 residues. CDR3 sequence: CAISEQGRNTEAFF. CDR3 DNA sequence: TGTGCCATCAGTGAACAGGGTAGGAACACTGAAGCTTTCTTT.

The chain links TRBV5-1 to TRBJ1-1; D not certain. There are 14 residues in the CDR3. V was shortened by 4 bases and J by 1 base, with 11 bases between the two germline ends. CDR1 is SGHRS, CDR2 YFSETQ, per germline. CDR3 bases: TGCGCCAGCAGCCCGACGTCATCGAACACTGAAGCTTTCTTT. Its translation: CASSPTSSNTEAFF.

The rearrangement uses TRBV9 and TRBJ2-3, with 7 bases aligning to TRBD2. The V and J ends lost 3 bases and 3 bases, in that order; junction bases with no gene match: 10. The germline V gene has CDR1 SGDLS and CDR2 YYNGEE. This CDR3 region has 16 residues. The chain's CDR3 is CASSALSGSFTDTQYF. The CDR3 nucleotides read TGTGCCAGCAGCGCCCTTAGCGGGTCATTTACAGATACGCAGTATTTT.

V and J are TRBV7-2 and TRBJ1-3; D is perhaps TRBD1 (6 bases). Germline V gives CDR1 SGHTA, CDR2 FQGNSA. V lost 1 base and J 3 bases, leaving 7 bases between the germline ends. CDR3 length: 14 amino acids. CDR3 coding DNA: TGTGCCAGCAGCTTAGTCAGGGGTGGAAACACCATATATTTT. It translates to CASSLVRGGNTIYF.

The rearrangement joins TRBV15 to TRBJ1-1, with D hard to call. V shed 1 base and J shed 3 bases, with 9 bases lying between them. The CDR3 is 14 amino acids. Per germline, CDR1 LNHNV and CDR2 YYDKDF (reference sequence). CDR3 nucleotides: TGTGCCACCAGCAGAGTCGGGGTTGACACTGAAGCTTTCTTT. Its protein is CATSRVGVDTEAFF.

V and J are TRBV24-1 and TRBJ2-2, with D possibly matching TRBD1 (5 bases). Trimming stripped 3 bases from V and 3 bases from J, with 13 bases between. CDR1 is KGHDR and CDR2 is SFDVKD in the germline V gene. The CDR3 length is 16 residues. The CDR3 sequence is CATSDTGDPYTGELFF. DNA of the CDR3: TGTGCCACCAGTGATACAGGAGACCCTTACACCGGGGAGCTGTTTTTT.

This clonotype was detected only once. The chain employs TRBV9 and TRBJ1-6, with D hard to call. Germline loops: CDR1 SGDLS, CDR2 YYNGEE. This CDR3 comprises 15 residues. Trimming shortened V by 4 bases and J by 5 bases, and 13 bases separated the two germline ends. The CDR3 DNA sequence: TGTGCCAGCAGCTTTATGACACCCGATAATTCACCCCTCCACTTT. Translated, it gives CASSFMTPDNSPLHF.

The chain couples TRBV9 to TRBJ1-2; D may be TRBD1 (6 bases). V was shortened by 0 bases and J by 6 bases, with 12 bases between the two germline ends. The CDR3 consists of 14 residues. Germline CDR1 and CDR2: SGDLS and YYNGEE. The CDR3 protein is CASSVESGGHGYTF. CDR3 nucleotides: TGTGCCAGCAGCGTAGAGAGCGGGGGGCATGGCTACACCTTC.

DNA for the CDR3: TGTGCCAGCAGACTCCGTGGAGGGGGAAGTTCACCCCTCCACTTT. Translating gives CASRLRGGGSSPLHF. This chain links TRBV28 with TRBJ1-6; tentatively, D is TRBD1 (6 bases). CDR3 length: 15 residues. V lost 6 bases and J 9 bases, leaving 18 bases between the germline ends. The germline CDR1 and CDR2 sequences are MDHEN and SYDVKM.

The rearrangement links TRBV12-3 or TRBV12-4 to TRBJ1-1, with D possibly TRBD1 on 6 matching bases. The CDR3 is 13 amino acids. Trimming pared 0 bases from V and 6 bases from J, leaving 8 bases between. CDR3 nucleotides: TGTGCCAGCAGTTTAGCGCACAGGGCTGAAGCTTTCTTT. Translating it yields CASSLAHRAEAFF.

This clonotype was counted once. The chain is built from TRBV24-1 and TRBJ2-7; TRBD1 aligns across 8 bases. The CDR3 has 15 residues. Germline CDR1 KGHDR, CDR2 SFDVKD. J gave up 7 bases and V 3 bases, and 10 bases lay outside the gene matches. CDR3 in DNA: TGTGCCACCAGTGATGACGGACAGGGAATCGGGGAGCAGTACTTC. This sequence encodes CATSDDGQGIGEQYF.

This clonotype appeared a single time. Its ends do not fully match the called genes, so a read error is possible. The V gene is TRBV19, the J gene TRBJ2-5; 11 bases map to TRBD1. The CDR3 runs to 15 residues. Germline lookup yields CDR1 LNHDA and CDR2 SQIVND (reference sequence). As DNA, the CDR3 is TGTGCCAGTAGTATGGTGGACAGGGGGCGAGAGACCCGGTACTTC. Protein sequence: CASSMVDRGRETRYF.

This clonotype appeared a few times. The rearrangement links TRBV2 to TRBJ1-1, with 8 bases lining up with TRBD1. The trim removed 8 bases at V and 2 bases at J, leaving 4 bases unmatched. The CDR3 consists of 13 residues. The V gene's germline CDR1 is SNHLY and CDR2 FYNNEI. In DNA form, the CDR3 reads TGTGCCAGCGGGACAGGTTACAACACTGAAGCTTTCTTT. It codes for CASGTGYNTEAFF.

The rearrangement joins TRBV29-1 to TRBJ2-5; 7 positions match TRBD2. The germline V gene encodes CDR1 SQVTM and CDR2 ANQGSEA. The CDR3 has 14 amino acids. J lost 3 bases, V lost 8 bases, and 12 bases had no gene match. CDR3 residues: CSFRRGRREETQYF. The CDR3 coding sequence is TGCAGCTTCCGGCGCGGGAGAAGGGAAGAGACCCAGTACTTC. The entire variable domain, with the rest obtained from reference TRBV29-1 and TRBJ2-5, is as follows: SAVISQKPSRDICQRGTSLTIQCQVDSQVTMMFWYRQQPGQSLTLIATANQGSEATYESGFVIDKFPISRPNLTFSTLTVSNMSPEDSSIYLCSFRRGRREETQYFGPGTRLLVL.

This clonotype occurred once. The chain joins TRBV7-2 to TRBJ2-5, with 7 bases fitting TRBD2. CDR3 size: 15 residues. Germline CDR1 is SGHTA and CDR2 is FQGNSA. J gave up 4 bases and V 6 bases, and 11 bases lay outside the gene matches. The CDR3 sequence: CASSALGGVRETQYF. The CDR3 coding sequence is TGTGCCAGCAGTGCGCTGGGGGGGGTCCGAGAGACCCAGTACTTC.

V usage is TRBV10-2 and J usage is TRBJ2-2; weak D call: TRBD2 (5 bases). The CDR3 sequence is 13 residues long. The V end lost 7 bases, the J end lost 6 bases, and 12 bases lay between the germline ends. Looked up from germline, CDR1 is WSHSY and CDR2 is SAAADI. CDR3 nucleotides: TGCGCCAGCATAAAGGGAGTTGCCGGGGAGCTGTTTTTT. As protein: CASIKGVAGELFF.

The chain has TRBV24-1 and TRBJ2-5; weak D call: TRBD1 (5 bases). The V end was cut by 3 bases, the J end by 6 bases, with 13 bases between. Germline V lookup: CDR1 KGHDR, CDR2 SFDVKD. This CDR3 contains 14 residues. CDR3 region: CATSDPGRGKTQYF. CDR3 bases: TGTGCCACCAGTGATCCCGGAAGGGGAAAGACCCAGTACTTC.

This rearrangement joins TRBV9 to TRBJ2-2; 8 nucleotides align to TRBD2. Germline V gene sequence: CDR1 SGDLS, CDR2 YYNGEE. This CDR3 has 14 residues. V shed 6 bases, J shed 7 bases, and the junction held 8 bases outside the gene matches. The CDR3 DNA sequence: TGTGCCAGCACAGCGGGGGCTCTGGACGGGGAGCTGTTTTTT. Translation gives CASTAGALDGELFF.

In this sample, this clonotype turned up a few times. The V and J genes are TRBV12-3 or TRBV12-4 and TRBJ1-5; D is unclear. CDR3 size: 15 residues. With 3 bases removed from V and 0 bases from J, the gap between germline ends came to 9 bases. In DNA, the CDR3 is TGTGCCAGCAGTTTTTCCCTGAATAGCAATCAGCCCCAGCATTTT. Its translation is CASSFSLNSNQPQHF.

The chain links TRBV10-3 to TRBJ2-7; 13 bases align to TRBD2. V dropped 6 bases and J dropped 4; count of bases not matched to a gene: 12. The V gene's germline CDR1 is ENHRY and CDR2 SYGVKD. The CDR3 sequence is 17 residues long. CDR3 DNA sequence: TGTGCCATCAGCAAGGACCGGACTAGCGGGAGTGGGTACGAGCAGTACTTC. It yields the protein CAISKDRTSGSGYEQYF.

The J gene is TRBJ1-5, the V gene TRBV20-1; 9 nucleotides align to TRBD1. CDR1 and CDR2 from the germline V gene are DFQATT and SNEGSKA (reference sequence). Germline trimming cut 5 bases from V and 6 bases from J; bases unmatched to any gene: 5. The CDR3 is 13 residues long. The CDR3 sequence: CSAPDRGGQPQHF. The DNA for the CDR3 is TGCAGTGCTCCCGACAGGGGGGGTCAGCCCCAGCATTTT.

This clonotype was seen more than once but under ten times. V and J are TRBV5-8 and TRBJ1-2; D is unresolved. Germline V lookup: CDR1 SGHTS, CDR2 YDEGEE. V was trimmed by 0 bases and J by 2 bases, leaving 8 bases between them. This CDR3 is built from 14 residues. The CDR3 DNA reads TGTGCCAGCAGCTTGGACCAATTAAACTATGGCTACACCTTC. Its translation is CASSLDQLNYGYTF.

The chain carries TRBV29-1 and TRBJ2-2; D gene ambiguous. The germline V gene encodes CDR1 SQVTM and CDR2 ANQGSEA. The CDR3 runs 12 residues. Trimming left V 4 bases short and J 4 bases short, with 7 bases between. The CDR3 sequence: CSVGWVTGELFF. The CDR3 coding sequence is TGCAGCGTTGGGTGGGTCACCGGGGAGCTGTTTTTT.

Ten or more counts support this clonotype. The chain links TRBV2 to TRBJ2-5; 7 positions agree with TRBD1. The CDR3 loop spans 14 amino acids. The junction had 3 bases not matched to a gene; V was cut back by 2 bases and J by 3 bases. Germline V gene data show CDR1 as SNHLY and CDR2 as FYNNEI. The CDR3 DNA sequence: TGTGCCAGCAGTGAATCAACAGGGGAAGAGACCCAGTACTTC. Translation: CASSESTGEETQYF.

The chain uses TRBV5-4 and TRBJ2-7; D not resolved. The CDR3 is made up of 15 amino acids. V lost 0 bases and J lost 2, with 12 bases in between. Per germline, CDR1 SGHNT and CDR2 YYREEE (reference sequence). DNA for the CDR3: TGTGCCAGCAGCTTGGCCGGGCAGGCTACCTACGAGCAGTACTTC. This codes for CASSLAGQATYEQYF. The variable domain in full, with the rest retrieved from reference TRBV5-4 and TRBJ2-7, is ETGVTQSPTHLIKTRGQQVTLRCSSQSGHNTVSWYQQALGQGPQFIFQYYREEENGRGNFPPRFSGLQFPNYSSELNVNALELDDSALYLCASSLAGQATYEQYFGPGTRLTVT.

This chain connects TRBV6-5 to TRBJ1-2; perhaps TRBD1 as D (6 bases). With 8 bases removed from V and 4 bases from J, the gap between germline ends came to 17 bases. The CDR3 is made up of 14 amino acids. CDR1 is MNHEY, CDR2 SVGAGI, per germline. In DNA, the CDR3 is TGTGCCAGCCACGGACAGCCTAGGGGCTATGGCTACACCTTC. Protein sequence: CASHGQPRGYGYTF.

This rearrangement joins TRBV6-5 to TRBJ1-1; D might be TRBD1 (5 bases). The length of the CDR3 is 14 residues. With 2 bases removed from V and 3 bases from J, the gap between germline ends came to 10 bases. CDR1 MNHEY and CDR2 SVGAGI come from the germline V gene. The CDR3 region is CASSYKGTDTEAFF. DNA of the CDR3: TGTGCCAGCAGTTACAAGGGGACCGACACTGAAGCTTTCTTT.

This clonotype was counted a few times. The chain links TRBV5-1 to TRBJ1-1; the D is unclear. From germline, CDR1 is SGHRS and CDR2 YFSETQ. Trimming stripped 5 bases from V and 8 bases from J, with 13 bases between. The length of the CDR3 is 12 residues. The CDR3 loop is CASRLAGEEAFF. The CDR3 nucleotides are TGCGCCAGCAGGCTGGCGGGAGAAGAAGCTTTCTTT. Drawing the rest from reference TRBV5-1 and TRBJ1-1, the complete variable domain is KAGVTQTPRYLIKTRGQQVTLSCSPISGHRSVSWYQQTPGQGLQFLFEYFSETQRNKGNFPGRFSGRQFSNSRSEMNVSTLELGDSALYLCASRLAGEEAFFGQGTRLTVV.